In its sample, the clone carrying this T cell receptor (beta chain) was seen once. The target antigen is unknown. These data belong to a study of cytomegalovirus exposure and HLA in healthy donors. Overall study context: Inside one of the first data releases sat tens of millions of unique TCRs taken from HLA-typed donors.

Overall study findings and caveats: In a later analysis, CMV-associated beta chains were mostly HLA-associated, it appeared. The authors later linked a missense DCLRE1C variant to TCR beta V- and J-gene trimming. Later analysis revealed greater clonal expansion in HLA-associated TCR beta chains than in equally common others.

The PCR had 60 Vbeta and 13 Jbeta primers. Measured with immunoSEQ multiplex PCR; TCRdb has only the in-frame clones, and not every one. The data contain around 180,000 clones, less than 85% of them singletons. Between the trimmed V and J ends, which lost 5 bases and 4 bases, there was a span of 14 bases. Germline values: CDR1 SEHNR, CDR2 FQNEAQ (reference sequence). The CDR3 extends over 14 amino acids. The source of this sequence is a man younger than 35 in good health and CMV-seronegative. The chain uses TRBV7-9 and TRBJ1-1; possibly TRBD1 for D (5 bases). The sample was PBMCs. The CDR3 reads CASSLKGASTEAFF. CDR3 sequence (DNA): TGTGCCAGCAGCCTCAAAGGGGCATCCACTGAAGCTTTCTTT. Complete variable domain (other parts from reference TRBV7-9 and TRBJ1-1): DTGVSQNPRHKITKRGQNVTFRCDPISEHNRLYWYRQTLGQGPEFLTYFQNEAQLEKSRLLSDRFSAERPKGSFSTLEIQRTEQGDSAMYLCASSLKGASTEAFFGQGTRLTVV.